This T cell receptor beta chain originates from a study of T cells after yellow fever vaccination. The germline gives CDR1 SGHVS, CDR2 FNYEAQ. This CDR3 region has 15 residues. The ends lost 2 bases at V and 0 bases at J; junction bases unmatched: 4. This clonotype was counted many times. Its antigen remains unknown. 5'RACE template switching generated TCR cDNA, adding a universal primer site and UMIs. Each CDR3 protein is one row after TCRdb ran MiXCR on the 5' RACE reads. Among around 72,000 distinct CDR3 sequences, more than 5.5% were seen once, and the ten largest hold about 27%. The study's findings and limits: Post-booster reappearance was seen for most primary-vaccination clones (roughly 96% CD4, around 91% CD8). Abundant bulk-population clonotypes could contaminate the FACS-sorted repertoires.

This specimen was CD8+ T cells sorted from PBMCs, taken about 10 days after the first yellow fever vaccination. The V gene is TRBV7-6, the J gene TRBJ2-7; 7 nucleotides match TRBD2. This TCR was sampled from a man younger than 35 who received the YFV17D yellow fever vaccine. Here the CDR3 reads CASSLSAGSSYEQYF. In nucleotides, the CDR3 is TGTGCCAGCAGCTTATCAGCGGGGAGCTCCTACGAGCAGTACTTC.